What follows are 30 T cell receptor beta chains derived from one specimen sequenced in a study of cytomegalovirus exposure and HLA in healthy donors. The PCR made use of 60 Vbeta and 13 Jbeta primers. Generated by immunoSEQ multiplex PCR, the TCRdb table keeps only in-frame clones and is missing some. Here the sample spans approximately 140,000 clones, around 83% being singletons. The sequenced sample consisted of PBMCs. These receptors came from a girl aged 2-10 years in good health and CMV-seronegative.

This clone came up a few times. The gene calls are TRBV6-4 and TRBJ2-1, with a weak D call TRBD2 (6 bases). The V gene's germline CDR1 is MRHNA and CDR2 SNTAGT. This CDR3 region has 16 residues. V lost 2 bases to trimming and J lost 0 bases, with 11 bases between them. The CDR3 loop is CASSDGPGDSYNEQFF. The CDR3, as DNA: TGTGCCAGCAGTGACGGTCCGGGAGACTCCTACAATGAGCAGTTCTTC.

This clone was detected once. CDR3 residues: CASSLLGLASSTDTQYF. The CDR3 DNA sequence: TGCGCCAGCAGCCTATTAGGGCTAGCGTCTAGCACAGATACGCAGTATTTT. The V gene is TRBV5-1, the J gene TRBJ2-3, with a weak D call TRBD2 (6 bases). Trimming removed 4 bases from V and 0 bases from J, with 18 bases in between. The CDR3 is made up of 17 amino acids. Germline assignment: CDR1 SGHRS and CDR2 YFSETQ.

V is TRBV2 and J is TRBJ2-3, with 13 bases matching TRBD2. The ends lost 3 bases at V and 4 bases at J; junction bases unmatched: 10. This CDR3 has 18 amino acids. Germline loops: CDR1 SNHLY, CDR2 FYNNEI. The CDR3 coding sequence is TGTGCCAGCAGTGATCCGGGACTAGCGGGGCCAAGACCAGATACGCAGTATTTT. Residues: CASSDPGLAGPRPDTQYF.

This clone has just a few counts. The chain uses TRBV4-1 and TRBJ1-5, with 8 nucleotides matching TRBD1. The germline gives CDR1 MGHRA, CDR2 YSYEKL. Unmatched junction bases numbered 7, after V lost 2 bases and J lost 7 bases. The CDR3 contains 15 residues. CDR3 in DNA: TGCGCCAGCAGCCAACCAGGGACAGGTCAACAGCCCCAGCATTTT. Encoded protein: CASSQPGTGQQPQHF.

In this sample, this clone turned up once. The chain couples TRBV5-8 to TRBJ2-3; D ambiguous. The V end was cut by 0 bases, the J end by 5 bases, with 10 bases between. The CDR3 sequence is 14 residues long. Looked up from germline, CDR1 is SGHTS and CDR2 is YDEGEE. CDR3 bases: TGTGCCAGCAGCTTGGAAAGCGCCAGAGATACGCAGTATTTT. Protein: CASSLESARDTQYF.

There are a few counts of this clone. The CDR3 region has the DNA TGTGCCAGCAGTTACTCGAGGGATAACACTGAAGCTTTCTTT. This sequence encodes CASSYSRDNTEAFF. The chain combines TRBV6-5 with TRBJ1-1; D is uncertain. Germline CDR1 reads MNHEY; CDR2 reads SVGAGI. The CDR3 loop spans 14 amino acids. V lost 0 bases, J lost 2 bases, and 7 bases lay in between.

The chain has TRBV29-1 and TRBJ2-5, with D perhaps TRBD1 (6 bases). The J call is uncertain, as TRBJ2-7 better fits the DNA end. CDR3 length: 14 amino acids. Germline V gene lookup returns CDR1 SQVTM and CDR2 ANQGSEA. The CDR3 DNA reads as TGCAGCGTTAAAGGGGGAGTAGGGGGTTACGAGCAGTACTTC. It specifies CSVKGGVGGYEQYF.

The chain combines TRBV9 with TRBJ1-3, with TRBD1 identical over 8 bases. Germline-derived CDR1 and CDR2 are SGDLS and YYNGEE. Losses at the gene ends were 3 bases for V and 4 bases for J; bases not matched to a gene: 6. The CDR3 extends over 15 amino acids. CDR3 region: CASSAQGALGNTIYF. As DNA, the CDR3 is TGTGCCAGCAGCGCTCAGGGGGCGTTGGGAAACACCATATATTTT.

The V gene is TRBV15, the J gene TRBJ1-2; D is unresolved. The germline gives CDR1 LNHNV, CDR2 YYDKDF (reference sequence). Trimming left V 4 bases short and J 4 bases short, with 13 bases between. CDR3 size: 14 residues. The CDR3 sequence is CATSTSGGIYGYTF. The CDR3 DNA is TGTGCCACCAGCACCTCCGGAGGGATCTATGGCTACACCTTC.

Written as DNA, the CDR3 is TGTGCCAGCAGCTTAGGGACTAGTAATGAGCAGTTCTTC. The encoded protein is CASSLGTSNEQFF. The rearrangement uses TRBV13 and TRBJ2-1; tentative D call: TRBD2 (6 bases). The CDR3 extends over 13 amino acids. Germline CDR1 and CDR2: PRHDT and FYEKMQ (reference sequence). Trimming took 0 bases from V and 7 from J, leaving 7 bases between them. Looking up the rest from reference TRBV13 and TRBJ2-1 gives the full variable domain: AAGVIQSPRHLIKEKRETATLKCYPIPRHDTVYWYQQGPGQDPQFLISFYEKMQSDKGSIPDRFSAQQFSDYHSELNMSSLELGDSALYFCASSLGTSNEQFFGPGTRLTVL.

The gene calls are TRBV5-1 and TRBJ1-1, with TRBD1 matching over 9 bases. The V gene end was trimmed by 4 bases and the J gene end by 5 bases; junction bases not matched to a gene: 12. The CDR3 is made up of 16 amino acids. CDR1 is SGHRS and CDR2 is YFSETQ in the germline V gene. The CDR3, as DNA: TGCGCCAGCAGCCCGGGACAGGGAAATAGGTTAACTGAAGCTTTCTTT. This gives the protein CASSPGQGNRLTEAFF. The full variable domain, in which reference TRBV5-1 and TRBJ1-1 provide the parts outside the CDR3, is KAGVTQTPRYLIKTRGQQVTLSCSPISGHRSVSWYQQTPGQGLQFLFEYFSETQRNKGNFPGRFSGRQFSNSRSEMNVSTLELGDSALYLCASSPGQGNRLTEAFFGQGTRLTVV.

V is TRBV7-6 and J is TRBJ2-5; no definite D call. The DNA end is a closer match to TRBJ2-7, so the J assignment may be wrong. This CDR3 has 13 amino acids. The germline CDR1 and CDR2 sequences are SGHVS and FNYEAQ. Written as DNA, the CDR3 is TGTGCCAGCAGCTCCCGTAATTCCTACGAGCAGTACTTC. Translated: CASSSRNSYEQYF.

The chain recombines TRBV28 with TRBJ2-5, with 8 bases that match TRBD1. CDR3 length: 15 amino acids. Germline V gene data show CDR1 as MDHEN and CDR2 as SYDVKM. Unmatched junction bases numbered 7, after V lost 3 bases and J lost 4 bases. This chain's CDR3 is CASSFTRGRGETQYF. CDR3 bases: TGTGCCAGCAGTTTCACCAGGGGGCGCGGAGAGACCCAGTACTTC.

Only a few counts were recorded for this clone. The chain links TRBV28 to TRBJ2-1, with 7 nucleotides matching TRBD1. V gave up 4 bases and J gave up 0 bases; unmatched junction bases: 3. Germline V gene sequence: CDR1 MDHEN, CDR2 SYDVKM. The CDR3 loop spans 15 amino acids. CDR3 amino acids: CASSSGTVSYNEQFF. CDR3 DNA: TGTGCCAGCAGTTCCGGGACAGTCTCCTACAATGAGCAGTTCTTC.

This chain links TRBV19 with TRBJ2-3, with 12 positions matching TRBD2. Germline V lookup: CDR1 LNHDA, CDR2 SQIVND (reference sequence). The CDR3 extends over 19 amino acids. V was clipped by 4 bases and J by 6 bases; unmatched bases: 17. The CDR3 bases are TGTGCCAGTAGTACCCCTCGGACTAGCGGGGTTGGGGTCGTCGATACGCAGTATTTT. Its protein is CASSTPRTSGVGVVDTQYF.

This rearrangement joins TRBV19 to TRBJ2-1; D gene uncertain. V shed 5 bases and J shed 5 bases, with 10 bases lying between them. CDR3 length: 13 residues. Germline assignment: CDR1 LNHDA and CDR2 SQIVND (reference sequence). In DNA, the CDR3 is TGTGCCAGTAGTGTGGGCAATCACAATGAGCAGTTCTTC. Its protein is CASSVGNHNEQFF.

The chain employs TRBV30 and TRBJ2-1, with TRBD1 identical over 7 bases. This CDR3 is 15 amino acids long. CDR1 GTSNPN and CDR2 SVGIG come from the germline V gene (reference sequence). The J segment lost 7 bases and the V segment lost 0 bases, leaving 9 bases of the junction unmatched. The CDR3 sequence: CAWSVWTGLINEQFF. CDR3 nucleotides: TGTGCCTGGAGTGTATGGACAGGTTTAATTAATGAGCAGTTCTTC.

Only one count was recorded for this clone. The J gene is TRBJ2-3, the V gene TRBV4-1; 14 bases match TRBD2. Germline V CDR1 and CDR2: MGHRA, YSYEKL. This CDR3 spans 15 amino acids. V gave up 6 bases and J gave up 5 bases; unmatched junction bases: 4. The CDR3 DNA is TGCGCCAGCAGGGGGACTAGCGGGAGAGGAGATACGCAGTATTTT. This gives the protein CASRGTSGRGDTQYF.

The table lists this clone with a count of one. This rearrangement joins TRBV5-1 to TRBJ1-1, with TRBD1 matching over 9 bases. With 2 bases clipped from V and 1 base from J, the junction kept 3 bases outside the gene matches. Germline V gene lookup returns CDR1 SGHRS and CDR2 YFSETQ. There are 15 residues in the CDR3. CDR3 bases: TGCGCCAGCAGCTTACTGACAGGGGGGAACACTGAAGCTTTCTTT. It translates to CASSLLTGGNTEAFF. Using reference TRBV5-1 and TRBJ1-1 for the parts outside the CDR3, the full variable domain is KAGVTQTPRYLIKTRGQQVTLSCSPISGHRSVSWYQQTPGQGLQFLFEYFSETQRNKGNFPGRFSGRQFSNSRSEMNVSTLELGDSALYLCASSLLTGGNTEAFFGQGTRLTVV.

The genes are TRBV30 and TRBJ2-1; 7 positions agree with TRBD2. This CDR3 is 14 amino acids long. From germline, CDR1 is GTSNPN and CDR2 SVGIG (reference sequence). Trimming at V came to 2 bases and at J to 3 bases, leaving 4 bases not matched to a gene. The CDR3 loop is CAWSPGTIYNEQFF. The CDR3 DNA follows: TGTGCCTGGAGTCCCGGGACTATCTACAATGAGCAGTTCTTC. The variable domain in full, with the rest retrieved from reference TRBV30 and TRBJ2-1, is SQTIHQWPATLVQPVGSPLSLECTVEGTSNPNLYWYRQAAGRGLQLLFYSVGIGQISSEVPQNLSASRPQDRQFILSSKKLLLSDSGFYLCAWSPGTIYNEQFFGPGTRLTVL.

The V gene is TRBV7-9, the J gene TRBJ2-3; 8 nucleotides agree with TRBD2. This CDR3 has 15 residues. The J segment lost 2 bases and the V segment lost 4 bases, leaving 5 bases of the junction unmatched. CDR1 and CDR2 (germline): SEHNR, FQNEAQ (reference sequence). For the CDR3, the DNA is TGTGCCAGCAGCTATGGCGGGGGGACCACAGATACGCAGTATTTT. It translates to CASSYGGGTTDTQYF.

The chain links TRBV6-5 to TRBJ2-5, with 9 bases aligning to TRBD1. The J call may be wrong; the DNA end is better matched by TRBJ2-7. The CDR3 contains 15 residues. Germline CDR1 reads MNHEY; CDR2 reads SVGAGI. The chain's CDR3 is CASSPGTGYPGEQYF. The CDR3 coding sequence is TGTGCCAGCTCCCCCGGGACAGGGTACCCCGGCGAGCAGTACTTC.

V gene TRBV5-1 combines with J gene TRBJ1-4; a possible D gene is TRBD1 (5 bases). V was trimmed by 2 bases and J by 4 bases, leaving 9 bases between them. Germline V lookup: CDR1 SGHRS, CDR2 YFSETQ. CDR3 length: 14 amino acids. As DNA, the CDR3 is TGCGCCAGCAGCTTTGACAGTAGTAATGAAAAACTGTTTTTT. Its protein product is CASSFDSSNEKLFF.

This clone was observed a few times. The rearrangement uses TRBV6-4 and TRBJ2-1, with 9 bases lining up with TRBD2. J gave up 2 bases and V 0 bases, and 2 bases lay outside the gene matches. The germline V gene encodes CDR1 MRHNA and CDR2 SNTAGT. The CDR3 covers 16 residues. Here the CDR3 DNA reads TGTGCCAGCAGTGACTCGTCTAGCGGGGCCTACAATGAGCAGTTCTTC. Its protein product is CASSDSSSGAYNEQFF.

This clone has just a few counts. The chain couples TRBV10-3 to TRBJ2-5; 12 bases align to TRBD2. Germline V gives CDR1 ENHRY, CDR2 SYGVKD. The trim removed 4 bases at V and 4 bases at J, leaving 7 bases unmatched. This CDR3 has 16 amino acids. The CDR3 region is CAISGPTSGSRETQYF. The CDR3 region has the DNA TGTGCCATCAGTGGGCCGACTAGCGGGAGCCGAGAGACCCAGTACTTC.

This chain connects TRBV5-1 to TRBJ2-6; perhaps TRBD1 as D (5 bases). In germline, CDR1 is SGHRS, CDR2 YFSETQ. The CDR3 contains 17 residues. V was pared by 0 bases and J by 4 bases, with 14 bases between. The DNA for the CDR3 is TGCGCCAGCAGCTTGGCCCTAGGGGCAGAGGGGGCCAACGTCCTGACTTTC. Translation: CASSLALGAEGANVLTF.

CDR3 sequence: CASSWSGSDYGYTF. DNA of the CDR3: TGTGCCAGCAGCTGGTCGGGATCGGACTATGGCTACACCTTC. This rearrangement joins TRBV7-9 to TRBJ1-2; D is ambiguous. The germline CDR1 and CDR2 sequences are SEHNR and FQNEAQ (reference sequence). CDR3 length: 14 residues. The V end lost 4 bases, the J end lost 3 bases, and 12 bases lay between the germline ends.

The chain joins TRBV7-9 to TRBJ2-3; possibly TRBD1 for D (6 bases). CDR3 size: 13 residues. CDR1 is SEHNR, CDR2 FQNEAQ, per germline (reference sequence). Trimming left V 4 bases short and J 5 bases short, with 10 bases between. The CDR3 loop is CASSSWTEDTQYF. In nucleotides, the CDR3 is TGTGCCAGCAGCTCGTGGACAGAAGATACGCAGTATTTT.

This sequence joins TRBV4-2 and TRBJ2-7, with 7 nucleotides matching TRBD2. V lost 0 bases and J lost 3; bases outside the gene matches: 11. Germline V CDR1 and CDR2: LGHNA, YNFKEQ. This CDR3 has 17 amino acids. The CDR3 here is CASSQEVPGTMVYEQYF. CDR3 DNA: TGTGCCAGCAGCCAAGAAGTACCCGGGACTATGGTCTACGAGCAGTACTTC.

The chain has TRBV7-2 and TRBJ2-2, with D tentatively TRBD1 (5 bases). Germline CDR1 and CDR2: SGHTA and FQGNSA. The germline V and J ends were trimmed by 5 bases and 6 bases, with 13 bases remaining between them. CDR3 length: 14 amino acids. The CDR3 loop is CASSLEGVAGELFF. DNA of the CDR3: TGTGCCAGCAGCCTTGAAGGGGTCGCCGGGGAGCTGTTTTTT.